This TCR beta chain was recovered during a study of spatial heterogeneity in lung cancer. Regarding the study as a whole: Higher tumor mutation counts went along with higher counts of expanded intratumoral alpha and beta TCRs.

Points on this clonotype: What it recognizes is unknown. A library prepared for alpha chains yielded this beta chain as an off-target read; its size is of little meaning.

Described time point: sample taken at primary tumor resection. Losses at the gene ends were 0 bases for V and 0 bases for J; bases not matched to a gene: 5. Germline CDR1 and CDR2: LGHDT and YNNKEL (reference sequence). This CDR3 is 17 amino acids long. TCRdb re-called the 5' RACE reads through MiXCR, storing one row per CDR3 protein. The sample has about 11,000 distinct CDR3 sequences, approximately 8% seen once. This specimen was lung tumor tissue, taken at surgery. This TCR derives from a female donor with early-stage non-small cell lung cancer. The V gene is TRBV3-1, the J gene TRBJ2-1; 7 nucleotides agree with TRBD2. This CDR3 is CASSQDGGSFSYNEQFF. CDR3 nucleotide sequence: TGTGCCAGCAGCCAAGACGGCGGGAGCTTCTCCTACAATGAGCAGTTCTTC.